These 24 T cell receptor beta chains came from one sample sequenced in a study of Tregs in tolerant kidney transplant recipients. Measured with immunoSEQ multiplex PCR; TCRdb has only the in-frame clones, and not every one. The sample includes under 300,000 clones, around 82% of them seen just once. Sequencing input: CD4+ T cells from blood. Receptors originate from a human donor in good health.

The chain uses TRBV6-1 and TRBJ1-3; D is unclear. Trimming removed 3 bases at V and 0 bases at J, with 12 bases between. Germline CDR1 MNHNS, CDR2 SASEGT. The CDR3 has 16 amino acids. The CDR3 region has the DNA TGTGCCAGCAGTGATCGTGGCACCAACTCTGGAAACACCATATATTTT. Its translation: CASSDRGTNSGNTIYF.

This clone was observed a single time. V and J are TRBV27 and TRBJ2-6; no reliable D call. The CDR3 length is 13 residues. Trimming removed 5 bases at V and 1 base at J, with 3 bases between. The germline CDR1 and CDR2 sequences are MNHEY and SMNVEV (reference sequence). CDR3 sequence reads: CASSPSGANVLTF. The CDR3 DNA is TGTGCCAGCAGTCCTTCTGGGGCCAACGTCCTGACTTTC.

CDR3: CASSLAGSSYEQYF. As DNA, the CDR3 is TGTGCCAGCAGCTTAGCGGGGTCTAGCTACGAGCAGTACTTC. The J gene is TRBJ2-7, the V gene TRBV7-2; D call uncertain. CDR1 SGHTA and CDR2 FQGNSA come from the germline V gene. V dropped 0 bases and J dropped 3 bases, with 9 bases sitting between them. The CDR3 length is 14 residues.

The chain combines TRBV7-6 with TRBJ1-1; D is unclear. V lost 6 bases, J lost 1 base, and 9 bases lay in between. Germline V gene data show CDR1 as SGHVS and CDR2 as FNYEAQ. The CDR3 extends over 13 amino acids. The CDR3 loop is CASSNRRNTEAFF. DNA of the CDR3: TGTGCCAGCAGTAATCGAAGGAACACTGAAGCTTTCTTT.

The sample holds a few counts of this clone. The rearrangement joins TRBV6-1 to TRBJ2-3; 9 bases are shared with TRBD2. This CDR3 region has 15 residues. In germline, CDR1 is MNHNS, CDR2 SASEGT. With 6 bases clipped from V and 1 base from J, the junction kept 5 bases outside the gene matches. The CDR3 is CASRNQREGTDTQYF. CDR3 coding DNA: TGTGCCAGCAGGAACCAGCGGGAGGGCACAGATACGCAGTATTTT.

The V call is TRBV5-1, the J call TRBJ2-7; D remains ambiguous. This CDR3 has 15 amino acids. Trimming cost V 0 bases and J 0 bases, with 10 bases left between them. Germline CDR1 SGHRS, CDR2 YFSETQ. DNA for the CDR3: TGCGCCAGCAGCTTGGCAGGTAAAAGCTCCTACGAGCAGTACTTC. The encoded protein is CASSLAGKSSYEQYF.

The J gene is TRBJ1-5, the V gene TRBV6-1; 9 positions match TRBD1. The germline V gene encodes CDR1 MNHNS and CDR2 SASEGT. This CDR3 contains 17 residues. Losses at the gene ends were 6 bases for V and 1 base for J; bases not matched to a gene: 10. The CDR3 nucleotides read TGTGCCAGCAGCGAACTACAGGGGGCTGGGAGCAATCAGCCCCAGCATTTT. This codes for CASSELQGAGSNQPQHF.

The chain carries TRBV5-1 and TRBJ2-5; 8 bases match TRBD2. J was trimmed by 4 bases and V by 5 bases; bases with no gene match: 13. The CDR3 covers 16 residues. CDR1 and CDR2 (germline): SGHRS, YFSETQ. The CDR3 DNA is TGCGCCAGCAGTATCGGGATAGCGGGAATGGGAGAGACCCAGTACTTC. Translation gives CASSIGIAGMGETQYF.

The V and J genes are TRBV19 and TRBJ1-5; D is undetermined. This CDR3 is 16 amino acids long. Deletions cut 9 bases from V and 1 base from J, with 19 bases between. CDR1 is LNHDA and CDR2 is SQIVND in the germline V gene (reference sequence). The CDR3 DNA sequence: TGTGCCAGCCACTCCAAATCCGGTGGGAGCAATCAGCCCCAGCATTTT. Its protein product is CASHSKSGGSNQPQHF.

The V call is TRBV7-8, the J call TRBJ2-3, with 10 bases that match TRBD2. The V gene end was trimmed by 11 bases and the J gene end by 2 bases; junction bases not matched to a gene: 4. The CDR3 runs to 13 residues. Germline V gene sequence: CDR1 SGHVS, CDR2 FQNEAQ. Here the CDR3 reads CAQAGGPTDTQYF. The CDR3 DNA is TGTGCCCAAGCGGGAGGGCCCACAGATACGCAGTATTTT.

This chain links TRBV19 with TRBJ1-5; 7 positions agree with TRBD1. The CDR3 runs to 15 residues. V lost 6 bases to trimming and J lost 0 bases; unmatched junction nucleotides: 5. CDR1 and CDR2 (germline): LNHDA, SQIVND (reference sequence). In DNA form, the CDR3 reads TGTGCCAGTAGAACGACAGGGAATAGCAATCAGCCCCAGCATTTT. This gives the protein CASRTTGNSNQPQHF.

V gene TRBV4-1 combines with J gene TRBJ2-2, with D perhaps matching TRBD1 or TRBD2 (6 bases each). Deletions cut 4 bases from V and 0 bases from J, with 9 bases between. The CDR3 is made up of 15 amino acids. Germline V lookup: CDR1 MGHRA, CDR2 YSYEKL. The CDR3 protein is CASSPGASNTGELFF. The CDR3, as DNA: TGCGCCAGCAGCCCGGGGGCTTCGAACACCGGGGAGCTGTTTTTT.

Only one count was recorded for this clone. The chain uses TRBV5-4 and TRBJ2-3; 9 bases align to TRBD2. The CDR3 loop spans 15 amino acids. The germline gives CDR1 SGHNT, CDR2 YYREEE (reference sequence). The trim removed 3 bases at V and 0 bases at J, leaving 2 bases unmatched. The CDR3 loop is CASSSRGGSTDTQYF. The CDR3, as DNA: TGTGCCAGCAGCTCGCGGGGGGGAAGCACAGATACGCAGTATTTT.

The J gene is TRBJ2-6, the V gene TRBV21-1; the DNA was not compared with TRBD1, the D call given in the table. TRBV21-1 is classified as a pseudogene. The CDR3 is 13 residues long. The CDR3 reads CASPHSGANVLTF. The CDR3 DNA sequence: TGTGCCAGCCCCCACTCTGGGGCCAACGTCCTGACTTTC.

This chain links TRBV9 with TRBJ2-3; 11 bases align to TRBD2. Germline lookup yields CDR1 SGDLS and CDR2 YYNGEE. V lost 0 bases and J lost 3; bases outside the gene matches: 6. The CDR3 is 17 residues long. CDR3 protein: CASSVEVSGRGTDTQYF. CDR3 nucleotide sequence: TGTGCCAGCAGCGTAGAAGTTAGCGGGAGGGGAACAGATACGCAGTATTTT.

The rearrangement uses TRBV6-1 and TRBJ2-3; D is perhaps TRBD1 or TRBD2 (6 bases each). The CDR3 contains 14 residues. V lost 6 bases, J lost 2 bases, and 12 bases lay in between. The germline V gene encodes CDR1 MNHNS and CDR2 SASEGT. CDR3 protein: CASRRGDDTDTQYF. CDR3 DNA sequence: TGTGCCAGCAGAAGGGGGGACGACACAGATACGCAGTATTTT.

The rearrangement uses TRBV4-2 and TRBJ2-1, with TRBD2 matching 11 bases. The CDR3 runs to 20 residues. Losses at the gene ends were 1 base for V and 7 bases for J; bases not matched to a gene: 18. Germline V gene data show CDR1 as LGHNA and CDR2 as YNFKEQ. Here the CDR3 DNA reads TGTGCCAGCAGCCAAGTGACCCCCCACCCAACTAGCGGGAGAGGGAATGAGCAGTTCTTC. This encodes CASSQVTPHPTSGRGNEQFF.

J is TRBJ2-7 and V is TRBV4-2, with 7 nucleotides matching TRBD1. The CDR3 covers 16 residues. Unmatched junction bases numbered 10, after V lost 4 bases and J lost 1 base. From germline, CDR1 is LGHNA and CDR2 YNFKEQ. The chain's CDR3 is CASSPPGRQGSYEQYF. The DNA of the CDR3 is TGTGCCAGCAGCCCCCCGGGGAGACAGGGTTCCTACGAGCAGTACTTC.

The gene calls are TRBV9 and TRBJ2-7; D is perhaps TRBD2 (6 bases). V dropped 0 bases and J dropped 1 base, with 11 bases sitting between them. The CDR3 runs to 15 residues. Germline CDR1 and CDR2: SGDLS and YYNGEE. CDR3 in DNA: TGTGCCAGCAGCGTAGCCAGCGGGCATTCCTACGAGCAGTACTTC. The encoded protein is CASSVASGHSYEQYF.

This chain links TRBV4-1 with TRBJ2-3; 8 positions agree with TRBD2. The CDR3 is 15 amino acids. CDR1 MGHRA and CDR2 YSYEKL come from the germline V gene. Germline trimming cut 1 base from V and 6 bases from J; bases unmatched to any gene: 6. The CDR3 reads CASSQVLAVFDTQYF. The DNA of the CDR3 is TGCGCCAGCAGCCAAGTACTAGCGGTCTTTGATACGCAGTATTTT.

The chain carries TRBV30 and TRBJ1-1; no definite D call. The V end lost 2 bases, the J end lost 3 bases, and 10 bases lay between the germline ends. This CDR3 has 13 residues. Per germline, CDR1 GTSNPN and CDR2 SVGIG (reference sequence). CDR3 in amino acids: CAWSNSKYTEAFF. In DNA, the CDR3 is TGTGCCTGGAGTAACTCTAAGTACACTGAAGCTTTCTTT.

This sequence joins TRBV4-1 and TRBJ2-3; TRBD2 might be the D (5 bases). CDR3 length: 15 amino acids. V dropped 0 bases and J dropped 0 bases, with 7 bases sitting between them. CDR1 and CDR2 from the germline V gene are MGHRA and YSYEKL. CDR3 nucleotides: TGCGCCAGCAGCCAAGATGGGAGAAGCACAGATACGCAGTATTTT. The encoded protein is CASSQDGRSTDTQYF.

This chain links TRBV7-9 with TRBJ2-7, with 9 bases lining up with TRBD1. After removal of 4 bases from V and 2 bases from J, the junction contained 9 bases not matched to a gene. In germline, CDR1 is SEHNR, CDR2 FQNEAQ (reference sequence). This CDR3 is built from 16 residues. DNA of the CDR3: TGTGCCAGCAGCTCTACCGGGACAGGGTCAACCTACGAGCAGTACTTC. Translating gives CASSSTGTGSTYEQYF.

This rearrangement joins TRBV2 to TRBJ2-5; tentatively, D is TRBD1 (5 bases). The germline CDR1 and CDR2 sequences are SNHLY and FYNNEI. Trimming left V 5 bases short and J 5 bases short, with 12 bases between. The CDR3 spans 13 residues. The CDR3 loop reads CASSLDRYETQYF. In DNA form, the CDR3 reads TGTGCCAGCAGTCTCGACAGATACGAGACCCAGTACTTC.